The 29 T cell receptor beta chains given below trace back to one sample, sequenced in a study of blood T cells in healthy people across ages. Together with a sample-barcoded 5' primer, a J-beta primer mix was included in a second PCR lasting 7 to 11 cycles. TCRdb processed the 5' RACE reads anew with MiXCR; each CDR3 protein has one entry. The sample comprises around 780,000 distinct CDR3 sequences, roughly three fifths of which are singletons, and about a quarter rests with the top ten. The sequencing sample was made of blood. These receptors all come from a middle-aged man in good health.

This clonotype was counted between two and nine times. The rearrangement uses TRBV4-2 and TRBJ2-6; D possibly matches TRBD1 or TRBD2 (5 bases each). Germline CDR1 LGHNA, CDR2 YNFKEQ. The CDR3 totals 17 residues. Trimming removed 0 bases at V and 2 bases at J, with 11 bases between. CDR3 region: CASSQEARGAGANVLTF. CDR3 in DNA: TGTGCCAGCAGCCAAGAAGCGAGGGGAGCTGGGGCCAACGTCCTGACTTTC.

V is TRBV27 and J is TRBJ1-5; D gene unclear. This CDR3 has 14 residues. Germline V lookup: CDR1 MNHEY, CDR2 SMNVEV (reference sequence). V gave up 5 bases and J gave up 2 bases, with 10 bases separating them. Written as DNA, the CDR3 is TGTGCCAGCAGTGCAGGTGGTGGCAATCAGCCCCAGCATTTT. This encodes CASSAGGGNQPQHF.

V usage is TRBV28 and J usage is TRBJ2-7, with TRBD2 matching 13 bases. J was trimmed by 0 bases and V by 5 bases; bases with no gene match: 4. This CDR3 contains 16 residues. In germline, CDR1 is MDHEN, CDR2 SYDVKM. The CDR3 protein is CASSPRTSGGSYEQYF. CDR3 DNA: TGTGCCAGCAGTCCGCGGACTAGCGGGGGCTCCTACGAGCAGTACTTC.

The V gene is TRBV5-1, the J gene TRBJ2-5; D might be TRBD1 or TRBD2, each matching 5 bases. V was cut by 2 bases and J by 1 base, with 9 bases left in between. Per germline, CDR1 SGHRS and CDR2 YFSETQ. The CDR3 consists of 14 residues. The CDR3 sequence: CASSFQGVQETQYF. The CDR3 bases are TGCGCCAGCAGCTTCCAGGGAGTCCAAGAGACCCAGTACTTC.

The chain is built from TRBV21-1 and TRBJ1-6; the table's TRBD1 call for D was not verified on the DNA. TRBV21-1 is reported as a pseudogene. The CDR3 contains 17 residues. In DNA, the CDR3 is TGTGCCAGCAGCGATACAGGGCCGAGCTCCTATAATTCACCCCTCCACTTT. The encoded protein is CASSDTGPSSYNSPLHF.

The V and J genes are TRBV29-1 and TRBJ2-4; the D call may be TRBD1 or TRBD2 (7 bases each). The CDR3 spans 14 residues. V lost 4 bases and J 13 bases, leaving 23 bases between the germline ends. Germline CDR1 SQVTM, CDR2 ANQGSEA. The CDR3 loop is CSVAGGGQTEEQYF. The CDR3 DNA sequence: TGCAGCGTTGCAGGCGGGGGACAGACGGAAGAGCAGTACTTC.

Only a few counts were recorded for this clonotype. The DNA for the CDR3 is TGCAGCGTTGGACAGGGGGCTGGGAATGAGCAGTTCTTC. It encodes CSVGQGAGNEQFF. The V gene is TRBV29-1, the J gene TRBJ2-1; 10 bases align to TRBD1. Germline trimming cut 4 bases from V and 7 bases from J; bases unmatched to any gene: 4. CDR1 is SQVTM, CDR2 ANQGSEA, per germline. There are 13 residues in the CDR3.

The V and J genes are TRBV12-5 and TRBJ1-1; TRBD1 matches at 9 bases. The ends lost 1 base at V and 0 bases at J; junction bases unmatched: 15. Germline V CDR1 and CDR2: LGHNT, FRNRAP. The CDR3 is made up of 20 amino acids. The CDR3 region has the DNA TGTGCTAGTGGTTTGGCGGCCGGGACAGGGATCCGAATCATGAACACTGAAGCTTTCTTT. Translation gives CASGLAAGTGIRIMNTEAFF.

This chain's CDR3 is CASSYRAGDLQTQYF. The CDR3 DNA reads TGTGCCAGCAGCTACCGGGCCGGAGATCTACAGACCCAGTACTTC. The chain employs TRBV7-9 and TRBJ2-7; D not certain. The end of the DNA aligns better with TRBJ2-5, so the J call may be wrong. This CDR3 comprises 15 residues. Looked up from germline, CDR1 is SEHNR and CDR2 is FQNEAQ (reference sequence).

CDR3 loop: CASSFSASGNTGELFF. Written as DNA, the CDR3 is TGTGCCAGCAGCTTTAGTGCTAGCGGGAACACCGGGGAGCTGTTTTTT. The chain uses TRBV7-2 and TRBJ2-2; 7 bases are shared with TRBD2. The CDR3 has 16 residues. Germline assignment: CDR1 SGHTA and CDR2 FQGNSA. Trimming at V came to 3 bases and at J to 1 base, leaving 5 bases not matched to a gene.

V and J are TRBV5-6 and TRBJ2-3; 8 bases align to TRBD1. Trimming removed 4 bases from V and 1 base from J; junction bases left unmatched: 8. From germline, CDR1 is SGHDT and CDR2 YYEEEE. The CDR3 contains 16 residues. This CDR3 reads CASSLTDRVGTDTQYF. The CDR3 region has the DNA TGTGCCAGCAGCCTGACGGACAGGGTAGGCACAGATACGCAGTATTTT.

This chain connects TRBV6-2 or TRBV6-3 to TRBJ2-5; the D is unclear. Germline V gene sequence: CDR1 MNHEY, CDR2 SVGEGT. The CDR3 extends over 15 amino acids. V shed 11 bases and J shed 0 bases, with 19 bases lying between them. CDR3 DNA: TGTGCCGGAGCTAGAGTGGCTTGGTACCAAGAGACCCAGTACTTC. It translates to CAGARVAWYQETQYF.

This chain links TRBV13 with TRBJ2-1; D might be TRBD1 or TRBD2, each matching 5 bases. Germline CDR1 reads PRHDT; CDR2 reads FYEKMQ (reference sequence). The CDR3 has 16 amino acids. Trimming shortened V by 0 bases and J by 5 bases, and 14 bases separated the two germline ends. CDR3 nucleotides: TGTGCCAGCAGCTTAGGCCTGGGACCTCGAGACAATGAGCAGTTCTTC. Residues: CASSLGLGPRDNEQFF.

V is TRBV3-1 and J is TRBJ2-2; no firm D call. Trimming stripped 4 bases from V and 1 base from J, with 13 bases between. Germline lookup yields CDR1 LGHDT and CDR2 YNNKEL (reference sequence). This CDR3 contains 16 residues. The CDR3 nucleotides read TGTGCCAGCAGCCGTCTATCAGGACGGAACACCGGGGAGCTGTTTTTT. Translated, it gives CASSRLSGRNTGELFF.

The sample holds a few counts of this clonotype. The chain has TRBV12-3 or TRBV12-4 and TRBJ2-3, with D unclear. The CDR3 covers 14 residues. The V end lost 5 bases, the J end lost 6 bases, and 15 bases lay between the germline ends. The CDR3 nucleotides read TGTGCCAGCAGTGATCGGGCCGTAGAGGATACGCAGTATTTT. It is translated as CASSDRAVEDTQYF.

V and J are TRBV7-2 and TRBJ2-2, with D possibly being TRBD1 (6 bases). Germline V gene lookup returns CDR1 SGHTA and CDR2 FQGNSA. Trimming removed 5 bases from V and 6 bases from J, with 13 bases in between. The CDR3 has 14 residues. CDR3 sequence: CASSPNAGAGELFF. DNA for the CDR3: TGTGCCAGCAGCCCCAACGCAGGGGCCGGGGAGCTGTTTTTT.

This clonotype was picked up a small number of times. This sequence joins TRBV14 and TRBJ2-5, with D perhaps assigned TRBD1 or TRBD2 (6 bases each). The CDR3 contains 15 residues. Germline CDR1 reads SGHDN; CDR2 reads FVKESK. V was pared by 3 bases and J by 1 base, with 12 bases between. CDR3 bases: TGTGCCAGCAGCCAGACGGGGGCTCTCCAAGAGACCCAGTACTTC. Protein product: CASSQTGALQETQYF.

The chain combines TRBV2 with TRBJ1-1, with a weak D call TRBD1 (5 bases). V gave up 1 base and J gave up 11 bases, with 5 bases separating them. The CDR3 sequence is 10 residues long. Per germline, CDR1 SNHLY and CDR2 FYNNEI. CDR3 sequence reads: CASSEGGAFF. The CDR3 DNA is TGTGCCAGCAGTGAAGGGGGGGCTTTCTTT.

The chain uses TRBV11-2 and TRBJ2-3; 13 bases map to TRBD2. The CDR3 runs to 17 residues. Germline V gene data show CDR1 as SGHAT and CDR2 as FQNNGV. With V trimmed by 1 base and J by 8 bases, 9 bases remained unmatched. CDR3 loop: CASSLGLAGGRGSTQYF. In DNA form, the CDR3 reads TGTGCCAGCAGCTTAGGACTAGCGGGGGGCCGGGGGTCTACGCAGTATTTT.

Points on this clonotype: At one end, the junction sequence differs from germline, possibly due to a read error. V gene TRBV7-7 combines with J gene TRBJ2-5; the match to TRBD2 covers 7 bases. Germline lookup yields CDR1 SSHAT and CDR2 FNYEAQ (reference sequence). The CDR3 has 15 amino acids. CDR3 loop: CASSKGTTTQETQYF. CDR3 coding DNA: TGTGCTAGCAGCAAAGGGACTACCACACAAGAGACCCAGTACTTC.

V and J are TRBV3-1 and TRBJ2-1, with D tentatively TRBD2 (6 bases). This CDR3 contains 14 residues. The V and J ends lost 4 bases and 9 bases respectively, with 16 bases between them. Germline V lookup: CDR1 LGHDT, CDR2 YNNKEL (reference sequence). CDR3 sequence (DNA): TGTGCCAGCAGCCTCGGACTAAGCGGTGGTGAGCAGTTCTTC. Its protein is CASSLGLSGGEQFF.

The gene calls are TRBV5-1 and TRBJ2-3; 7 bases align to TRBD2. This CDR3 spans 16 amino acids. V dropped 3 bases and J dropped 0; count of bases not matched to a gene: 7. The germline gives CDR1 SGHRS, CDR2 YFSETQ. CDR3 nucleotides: TGCGCCAGCAGCTCCGGGAGGCCGACTAGCACAGATACGCAGTATTTT. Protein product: CASSSGRPTSTDTQYF.

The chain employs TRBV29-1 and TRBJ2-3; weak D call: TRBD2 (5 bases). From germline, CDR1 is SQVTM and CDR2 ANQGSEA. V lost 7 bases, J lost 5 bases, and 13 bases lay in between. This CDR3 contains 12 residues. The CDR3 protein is CSGSEVGDTQYF. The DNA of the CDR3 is TGCAGCGGGTCGGAGGTGGGAGATACGCAGTATTTT.

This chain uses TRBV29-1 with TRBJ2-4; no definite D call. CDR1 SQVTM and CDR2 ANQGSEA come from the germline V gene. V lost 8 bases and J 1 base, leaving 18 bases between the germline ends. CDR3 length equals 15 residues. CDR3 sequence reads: CSPAQSEVAKNIQYF. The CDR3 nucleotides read TGCAGCCCCGCCCAGAGTGAGGTGGCCAAAAACATTCAGTACTTC.

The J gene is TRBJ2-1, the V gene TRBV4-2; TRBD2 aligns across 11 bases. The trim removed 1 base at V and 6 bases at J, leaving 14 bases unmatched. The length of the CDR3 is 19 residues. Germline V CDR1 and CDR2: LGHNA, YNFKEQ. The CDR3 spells CASSQGGASGGPGVNEQFF. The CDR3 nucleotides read TGTGCCAGCAGCCAAGGTGGGGCTAGCGGGGGGCCGGGGGTCAATGAGCAGTTCTTC.

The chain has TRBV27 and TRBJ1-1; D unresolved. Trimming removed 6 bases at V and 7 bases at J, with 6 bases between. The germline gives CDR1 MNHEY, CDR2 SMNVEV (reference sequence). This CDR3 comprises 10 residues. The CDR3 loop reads CASRTHEAFF. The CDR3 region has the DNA TGTGCCAGCAGAACTCATGAAGCTTTCTTT.

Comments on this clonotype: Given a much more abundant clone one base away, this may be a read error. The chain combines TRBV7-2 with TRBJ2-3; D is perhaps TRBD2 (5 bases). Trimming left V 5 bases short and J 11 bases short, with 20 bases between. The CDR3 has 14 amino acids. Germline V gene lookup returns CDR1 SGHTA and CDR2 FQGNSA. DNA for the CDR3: TGTGCCAGCAGCCCAGTGACTATAAGAGAGAAGCAGTATTTT. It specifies CASSPVTIREKQYF.

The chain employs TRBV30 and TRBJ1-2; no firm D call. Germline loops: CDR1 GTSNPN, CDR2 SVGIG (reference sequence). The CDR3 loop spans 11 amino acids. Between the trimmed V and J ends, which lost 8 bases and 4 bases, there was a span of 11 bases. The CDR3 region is CAAMESYGYTF. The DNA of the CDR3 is TGTGCCGCCATGGAGAGCTATGGCTACACCTTC.

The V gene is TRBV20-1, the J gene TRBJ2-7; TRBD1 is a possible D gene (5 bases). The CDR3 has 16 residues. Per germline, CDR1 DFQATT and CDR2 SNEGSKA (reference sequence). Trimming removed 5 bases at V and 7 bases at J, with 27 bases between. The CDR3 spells CSADITILGHTGEQYF. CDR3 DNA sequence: TGCAGTGCTGATATTACCATACTGGGTCATACAGGAGAGCAGTACTTC.